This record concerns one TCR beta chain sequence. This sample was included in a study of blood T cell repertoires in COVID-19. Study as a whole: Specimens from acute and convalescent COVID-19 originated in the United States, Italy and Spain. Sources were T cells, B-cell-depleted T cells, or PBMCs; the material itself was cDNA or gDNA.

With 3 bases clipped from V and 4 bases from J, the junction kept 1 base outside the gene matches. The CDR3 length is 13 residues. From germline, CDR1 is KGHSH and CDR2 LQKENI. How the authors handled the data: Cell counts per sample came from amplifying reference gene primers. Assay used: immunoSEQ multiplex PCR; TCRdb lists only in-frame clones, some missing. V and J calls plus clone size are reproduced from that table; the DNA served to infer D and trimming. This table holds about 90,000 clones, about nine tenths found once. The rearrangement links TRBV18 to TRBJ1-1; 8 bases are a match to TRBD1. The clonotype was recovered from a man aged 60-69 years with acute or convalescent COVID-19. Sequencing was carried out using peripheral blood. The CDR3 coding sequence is TGTGCCAGCTCACCTACAGGGGGCACTGAAGCTTTCTTT. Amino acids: CASSPTGGTEAFF.